The 18 T cell receptor beta chains presented below share a single source sample, sequenced in a study of T cells in Graves' hyperthyroidism and ophthalmopathy. From RNA transcripts, TCR beta CDR3 regions were amplified. HTBI primers were used for first-round RT-PCR of the TCR CDR3. TCRdb reprocessed the multiplex PCR reads with MiXCR, giving one entry per CDR3 protein. Here the sample spans a few hundred thousand distinct CDR3 sequences, more than 15% being singletons. Material for sequencing was blood. The receptors derive from a woman under 40 with Graves' hyperthyroidism.

This clonotype was seen many times. This chain uses TRBV20-1 with TRBJ1-4, with 8 nucleotides matching TRBD1. V gave up 5 bases and J gave up 10 bases; unmatched junction bases: 12. Per the germline V gene, CDR1 is DFQATT and CDR2 is SNEGSKA (reference sequence). CDR3 size: 14 residues. The CDR3 region is CSAPADREFRKLFF. The CDR3 DNA reads as TGCAGTGCTCCAGCGGACAGGGAATTCCGAAAACTGTTTTTT.

At least ten counts were recorded for this clonotype. The chain employs TRBV28 and TRBJ2-7; 11 bases align to TRBD2. This CDR3 is built from 15 residues. V was clipped by 5 bases and J by 7 bases; unmatched bases: 10. Germline CDR1 is MDHEN and CDR2 is SYDVKM. CDR3 protein: CASSPGSGRAKEQYF. The CDR3 nucleotides are TGTGCCAGCAGTCCGGGTAGCGGGAGGGCCAAGGAGCAGTACTTC.

This clonotype has only a few counts. The chain recombines TRBV19 with TRBJ1-1; no clear D. The CDR3 totals 13 residues. Germline lookup yields CDR1 LNHDA and CDR2 SQIVND (reference sequence). V lost 4 bases and J lost 5, with 11 bases in between. This CDR3 is CASSKEVWTEAFF. Here the CDR3 DNA reads TGTGCCAGTAGTAAAGAGGTTTGGACTGAAGCTTTCTTT. The full variable domain, in which reference TRBV19 and TRBJ1-1 provide the parts outside the CDR3, is DGGITQSPKYLFRKEGQNVTLSCEQNLNHDAMYWYRQDPGQGLRLIYYSQIVNDFQKGDIAEGYSVSREKKESFPLTVTSAQKNPTAFYLCASSKEVWTEAFFGQGTRLTVV.

A word on this clonotype: A single base separates this from a much larger clone, so it may be a read error. The chain has TRBV10-3 and TRBJ2-7, with 9 bases aligning to TRBD2. V dropped 7 bases and J dropped 5; count of bases not matched to a gene: 15. The CDR3 length is 16 residues. Germline loops: CDR1 ENHRY, CDR2 SYGVKD. The CDR3 region is CAIKPYEAGGPHEQYF. The CDR3, as DNA: TGTGCCATCAAGCCGTACGAAGCGGGAGGACCCCACGAGCAGTACTTC.

At least ten counts were recorded for this clonotype. The J gene is TRBJ1-4, the V gene TRBV10-3; no reliable D call. Trimming left V 10 bases short and J 8 bases short, with 14 bases between. Germline lookup yields CDR1 ENHRY and CDR2 SYGVKD. CDR3 length equals 12 residues. The CDR3 nucleotides are TGTGCCACGACCGAGCAAGGAGAAAAACTGTTTTTT. Residues: CATTEQGEKLFF.

This clonotype showed up many times. The genes are TRBV27 and TRBJ2-4; 9 bases are shared with TRBD1. This CDR3 has 15 residues. Trimming removed 5 bases from V and 0 bases from J; junction bases left unmatched: 2. The germline V gene has CDR1 MNHEY and CDR2 SMNVEV (reference sequence). This CDR3 reads CASSRTGVAKNIQYF. In nucleotides, the CDR3 is TGTGCCAGCAGTAGGACAGGGGTAGCCAAAAACATTCAGTACTTC.

The table lists this clonotype with many counts. The J gene is TRBJ2-7, the V gene TRBV28; TRBD2 matches at 9 bases. Germline assignment: CDR1 MDHEN and CDR2 SYDVKM. This CDR3 has 13 amino acids. V dropped 4 bases and J dropped 7; count of bases not matched to a gene: 5. CDR3 residues: CASSSAGGGEQYF. The CDR3 coding sequence is TGTGCCAGCAGTTCTGCGGGAGGGGGAGAGCAGTACTTC.

The CDR3 region is CASSRTEYSNQPQHF. In nucleotides, the CDR3 is TGTGCCAGCAGCCGGACGGAGTATAGCAATCAGCCCCAGCATTTT. The J gene is TRBJ1-5, the V gene TRBV28, with D unclear. The CDR3 runs to 15 residues. Trimming shortened V by 6 bases and J by 0 bases, and 12 bases separated the two germline ends. Germline V gene lookup returns CDR1 MDHEN and CDR2 SYDVKM.

This clonotype was counted between two and nine times. The chain is built from TRBV12-3 or TRBV12-4 and TRBJ2-1, with 7 bases aligning to TRBD2. V trimming: 5 bases; J trimming: 8 bases; junction bases outside the gene matches: 6. The CDR3 contains 13 residues. CDR3 sequence reads: CASSPPLADEQFF. Written as DNA, the CDR3 is TGTGCCAGCAGTCCCCCCCTAGCGGATGAGCAGTTCTTC.

As to this clonotype: This may be a read error: a much more frequent sequence differs by one nucleotide. V usage is TRBV6-1 and J usage is TRBJ1-3; TRBD1 matches at 8 bases. V lost 6 bases, J lost 0 bases, and 4 bases stayed unmatched. The CDR3 consists of 15 residues. Looked up from germline, CDR1 is MNHNS and CDR2 is SASEGT. The CDR3 DNA is TGTGCCAGCAGCCTGACAGGGGTCTCTGGAAACACCATATATTTT. This translates into CASSLTGVSGNTIYF.

This chain joins TRBV4-1 and TRBJ1-6; 9 nucleotides agree with TRBD1. Germline-derived CDR1 and CDR2 are MGHRA and YSYEKL. This CDR3 contains 18 residues. Trimming cost V 4 bases and J 1 base; bases outside gene matches: 8. DNA for the CDR3: TGCGCCAGCAGCCGAGACCGGGACAGGGTTTCCTATAATTCACCCCTCCACTTT. This gives the protein CASSRDRDRVSYNSPLHF.

V usage is TRBV20-1 and J usage is TRBJ2-7; 10 nucleotides agree with TRBD2. CDR1 is DFQATT and CDR2 is SNEGSKA in the germline V gene (reference sequence). CDR3 length: 17 residues. The V gene end was trimmed by 3 bases and the J gene end by 3 bases; junction bases not matched to a gene: 14. CDR3 DNA sequence: TGCAGTGCTAGTGACGGGTTATCACTAGCGGGAAACTACGAGCAGTACTTC. Protein sequence: CSASDGLSLAGNYEQYF.

This clonotype was observed many times. The rearrangement uses TRBV6-1 and TRBJ1-5, with TRBD1 matching over 8 bases. V lost 5 bases and J lost 7; bases outside the gene matches: 4. Germline-derived CDR1 and CDR2 are MNHNS and SASEGT. The length of the CDR3 is 13 residues. In nucleotides, the CDR3 is TGTGCCAGCAGTTCGACAGGGGAACAGCCCCAGCATTTT. It translates to CASSSTGEQPQHF.

On this clonotype: This may be a read error, as it is one base from a much larger clone. The chain recombines TRBV20-1 with TRBJ2-3, with D perhaps TRBD1 (5 bases). In germline, CDR1 is DFQATT, CDR2 SNEGSKA (reference sequence). The CDR3 has 14 amino acids. The CDR3 bases are TGCAGGGCGGCCGGGCAGGGCGGAGCAGATACGCAGTATTTT. Its translation is CRAAGQGGADTQYF.

This chain uses TRBV28 with TRBJ2-3, with 15 bases lining up with TRBD2. The V gene end was trimmed by 5 bases and the J gene end by 8 bases; junction bases not matched to a gene: 8. From germline, CDR1 is MDHEN and CDR2 SYDVKM. This CDR3 has 16 residues. The CDR3 spells CASSLGLAGGPTTQYF. The CDR3 DNA follows: TGTGCCAGCAGTCTCGGACTAGCGGGAGGGCCAACTACGCAGTATTTT. Drawing the rest from reference TRBV28 and TRBJ2-3, the complete variable domain is DVKVTQSSRYLVKRTGEKVFLECVQDMDHENMFWYRQDPGLGLRLIYFSYDVKMKEKGDIPEGYSVSREKKERFSLILESASTNQTSMYLCASSLGLAGGPTTQYFGPGTRLTVL.

This clonotype came up a few times. The chain is built from TRBV6-5 and TRBJ1-1, with D possibly matching TRBD1 (6 bases). The V end was cut by 4 bases, the J end by 6 bases, with 18 bases between. The CDR3 runs to 15 residues. Germline assignment: CDR1 MNHEY and CDR2 SVGAGI. The chain's CDR3 is CASSWLGGAGSEAFF. CDR3 bases: TGTGCCAGCAGTTGGCTGGGGGGCGCCGGCTCTGAAGCTTTCTTT.

Many counts were recorded for this clonotype. The CDR3: CASSYLGETGANYEQYF. The CDR3 bases are TGTGCCAGCAGTTACTTGGGCGAGACAGGGGCGAACTACGAGCAGTACTTC. The J gene is TRBJ2-7, the V gene TRBV6-6; 8 nucleotides align to TRBD1. The V and J ends lost 1 base and 3 bases, in that order; junction bases with no gene match: 11. The germline V gene encodes CDR1 MNHNY and CDR2 SVGAGI (reference sequence). The CDR3 consists of 17 residues.

This clonotype was seen only a few times. This chain links TRBV7-9 with TRBJ1-2; 8 nucleotides match TRBD1. The V segment lost 5 bases and the J segment 14 bases; nucleotides outside the gene matches: 7. This CDR3 is built from 11 residues. Germline-derived CDR1 and CDR2 are SEHNR and FQNEAQ (reference sequence). The CDR3 spells CASSPGQGGTF. The CDR3 nucleotides are TGTGCCAGCAGCCCAGGACAGGGAGGAACCTTC.